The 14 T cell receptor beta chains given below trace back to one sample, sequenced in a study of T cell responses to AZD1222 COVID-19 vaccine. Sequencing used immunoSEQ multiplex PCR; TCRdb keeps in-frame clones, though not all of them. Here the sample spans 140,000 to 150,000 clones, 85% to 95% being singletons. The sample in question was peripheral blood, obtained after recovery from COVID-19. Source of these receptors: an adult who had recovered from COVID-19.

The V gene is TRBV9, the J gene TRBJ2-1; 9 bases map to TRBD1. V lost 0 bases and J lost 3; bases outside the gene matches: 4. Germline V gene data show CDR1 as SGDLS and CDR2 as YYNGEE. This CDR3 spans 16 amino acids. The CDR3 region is CASSVVGTGIYNEQFF. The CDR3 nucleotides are TGTGCCAGCAGCGTAGTCGGGACAGGGATCTACAATGAGCAGTTCTTC.

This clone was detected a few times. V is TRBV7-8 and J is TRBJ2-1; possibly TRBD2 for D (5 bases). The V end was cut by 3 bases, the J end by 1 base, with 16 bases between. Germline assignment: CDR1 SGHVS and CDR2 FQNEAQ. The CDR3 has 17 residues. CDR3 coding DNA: TGTGCCAGCAGCTTCCGTATACGGGGAATATCCTACAATGAGCAGTTCTTC. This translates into CASSFRIRGISYNEQFF.

CDR3: CATSKGQEDNSPLHF. The CDR3 DNA sequence: TGTGCCACCAGCAAAGGACAGGAAGATAATTCACCCCTCCACTTT. The chain employs TRBV15 and TRBJ1-6, with 7 bases identical to TRBD1. CDR1 and CDR2 (germline): LNHNV, YYDKDF (reference sequence). The CDR3 is made up of 15 amino acids. With 4 bases clipped from V and 5 bases from J, the junction kept 5 bases outside the gene matches. The full variable domain, completed using reference TRBV15 and TRBJ1-6, is DAMVIQNPRYQVTQFGKPVTLSCSQTLNHNVMYWYQQKSSQAPKLLFHYYDKDFNNEADTPDNFQSRRPNTSFCFLDIRSPGLGDTAMYLCATSKGQEDNSPLHFGNGTRLTVT.

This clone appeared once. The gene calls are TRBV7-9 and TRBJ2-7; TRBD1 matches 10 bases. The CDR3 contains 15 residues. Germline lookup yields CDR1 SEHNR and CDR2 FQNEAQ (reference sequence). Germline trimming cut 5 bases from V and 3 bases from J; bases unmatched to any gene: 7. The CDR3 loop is CASSRSGTGDYEQYF. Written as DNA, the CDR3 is TGTGCCAGCAGCAGATCCGGGACAGGGGACTACGAGCAGTACTTC.

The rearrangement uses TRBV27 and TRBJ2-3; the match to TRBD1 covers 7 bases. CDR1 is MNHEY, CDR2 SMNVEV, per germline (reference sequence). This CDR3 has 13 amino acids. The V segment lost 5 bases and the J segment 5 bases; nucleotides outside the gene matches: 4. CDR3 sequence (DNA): TGTGCCAGCAGTGAATCAGGGGGAGATACGCAGTATTTT. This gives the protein CASSESGGDTQYF.

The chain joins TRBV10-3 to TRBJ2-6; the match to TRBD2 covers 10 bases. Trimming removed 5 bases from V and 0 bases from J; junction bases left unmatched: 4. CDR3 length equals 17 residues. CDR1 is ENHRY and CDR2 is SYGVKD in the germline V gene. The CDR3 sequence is CAISLAGAASGANVLTF. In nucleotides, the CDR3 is TGTGCCATCAGTCTAGCGGGGGCCGCCTCTGGGGCCAACGTCCTGACTTTC.

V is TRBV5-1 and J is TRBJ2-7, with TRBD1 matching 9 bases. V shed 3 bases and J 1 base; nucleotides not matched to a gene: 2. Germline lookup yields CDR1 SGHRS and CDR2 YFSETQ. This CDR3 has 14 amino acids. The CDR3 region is CASSWGQGSYEQYF. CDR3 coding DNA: TGCGCCAGCAGCTGGGGACAGGGTTCCTACGAGCAGTACTTC.

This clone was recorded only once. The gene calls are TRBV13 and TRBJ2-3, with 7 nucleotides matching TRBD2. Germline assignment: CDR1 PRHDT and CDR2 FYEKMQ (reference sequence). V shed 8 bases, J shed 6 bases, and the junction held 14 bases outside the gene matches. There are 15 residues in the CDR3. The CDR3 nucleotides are TGTGCCAGCGGCGTTCGGGTAGCGGGTATGGATACGCAGTATTTT. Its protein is CASGVRVAGMDTQYF.

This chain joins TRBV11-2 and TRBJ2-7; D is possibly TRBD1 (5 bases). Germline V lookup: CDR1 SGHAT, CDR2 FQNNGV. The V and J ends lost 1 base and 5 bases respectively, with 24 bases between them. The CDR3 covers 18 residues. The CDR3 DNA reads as TGTGCCAGCAGCTTAGCCCGGCGCGTGGGGCTATTAGGGGACGAGCAGTACTTC. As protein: CASSLARRVGLLGDEQYF.

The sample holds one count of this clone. This CDR3 reads CASSEWIDDFWAFF. The CDR3 DNA reads TGTGCCAGCAGTGAATGGATTGATGACTTCTGGGCTTTCTTT. The rearrangement links TRBV6-1 to TRBJ1-1; no definite D call. Per the germline V gene, CDR1 is MNHNS and CDR2 is SASEGT. Between the trimmed V and J ends, which lost 2 bases and 11 bases, there was a span of 18 bases. The CDR3 is 14 amino acids.

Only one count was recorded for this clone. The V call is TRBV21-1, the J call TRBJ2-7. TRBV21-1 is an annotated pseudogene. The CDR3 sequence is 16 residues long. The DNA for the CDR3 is TGTGCCAGCAGCACCCCAAGGGCCCGCCGTAGCTACGAGCAGTACTTC. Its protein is CASSTPRARRSYEQYF.

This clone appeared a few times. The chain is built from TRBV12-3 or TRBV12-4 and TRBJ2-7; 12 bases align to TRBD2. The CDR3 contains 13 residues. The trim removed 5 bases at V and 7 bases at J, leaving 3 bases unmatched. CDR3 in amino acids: CASSRGLAGEQYF. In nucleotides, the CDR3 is TGTGCCAGCAGTCGCGGACTAGCGGGAGAGCAGTACTTC.

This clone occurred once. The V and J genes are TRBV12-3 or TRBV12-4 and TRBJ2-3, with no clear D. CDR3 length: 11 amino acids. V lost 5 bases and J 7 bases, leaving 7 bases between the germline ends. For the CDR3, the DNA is TGTGCCAGCAGTCCTGGAAATACGCAGTATTTT. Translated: CASSPGNTQYF.

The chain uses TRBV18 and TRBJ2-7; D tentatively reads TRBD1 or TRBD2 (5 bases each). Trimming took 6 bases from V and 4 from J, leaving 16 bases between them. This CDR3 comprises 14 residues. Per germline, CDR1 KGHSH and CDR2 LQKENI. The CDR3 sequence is CASSPGTSGYEQYF. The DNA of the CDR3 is TGTGCCAGCTCCCCAGGGACCTCGGGGTACGAGCAGTACTTC.